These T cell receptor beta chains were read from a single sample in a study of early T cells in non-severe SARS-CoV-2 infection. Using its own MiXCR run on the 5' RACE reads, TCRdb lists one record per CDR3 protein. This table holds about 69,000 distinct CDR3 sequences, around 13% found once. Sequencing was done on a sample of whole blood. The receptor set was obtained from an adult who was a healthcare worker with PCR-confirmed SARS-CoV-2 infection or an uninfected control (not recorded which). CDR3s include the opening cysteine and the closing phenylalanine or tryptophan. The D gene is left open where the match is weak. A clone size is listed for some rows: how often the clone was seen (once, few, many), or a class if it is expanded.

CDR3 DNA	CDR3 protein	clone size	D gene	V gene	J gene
TGTGCCAGCTCCGGACAGGGAAGAGGCGAGCAGTACTTC	CASSGQGRGEQYF	NA	TRBD1	TRBV6-1	TRBJ2-7
TGTGCCAGCAGCTTACGACAGGGAAGTGGAAACACCATATATTTT	CASSLRQGSGNTIYF	NA	TRBD1	TRBV11-2	TRBJ1-3
TGTGCCAGCAGCCCTGCCACTAGCGGGGGGCGATGGCAGTTCTTC	CASSPATSGGRWQFF	many	TRBD2	TRBV3-1	TRBJ2-1
TGTGCCAGCAGTTTAATTGCGGAAGGAGGTGAGCAGTTCTTC	CASSLIAEGGEQFF	NA	NA	TRBV28	TRBJ2-1
TGTGCCAGCAGTGATTCAGGGGGAATTCACACCGGGGAGCTGTTTTTT	CASSDSGGIHTGELFF	few	TRBD1	TRBV25-1	TRBJ2-2
TGTGCCAGCAGCCAGGACTATCGCCTAGGGACAGGGACAGATACGCAGTATTTT	CASSQDYRLGTGTDTQYF	many	TRBD1	TRBV4-2	TRBJ2-3
TGCAGCGCCGAACCGGACAGGGAGAACACTGAAGCTTTCTTT	CSAEPDRENTEAFF	few	TRBD1	TRBV29-1	TRBJ1-1
TGTGCTAGTGGTCGGACTAGCGGGACTAGCACAGATACGCAGTATTTT	CASGRTSGTSTDTQYF	few	TRBD2	TRBV12-5	TRBJ2-3
TGTGCCAGCAGCTTATACAGGGGTGCCTACGAGCAGTACTTC	CASSLYRGAYEQYF	NA	TRBD1	TRBV5-4	TRBJ2-7
TGTGCCAGCAGTCAGACGACAGTCTCCTACGAGCAGTACTTC	CASSQTTVSYEQYF	many	NA	TRBV6-1	TRBJ2-7
TGTGCCAGCAGCCAAAACCTTATTAGCGGGGCGGATGAGCAGTTCTTC	CASSQNLISGADEQFF	NA	TRBD2	TRBV14	TRBJ2-1
TGCAGTGCCCCTTGGACTAGCGGGATCTACAATGAGCAGTTCTTC	CSAPWTSGIYNEQFF	NA	TRBD2	TRBV20-1	TRBJ2-1
TGTGCCAGCAGTTACTCAACAGGATACACTGAAGCTTTCTTT	CASSYSTGYTEAFF	NA	NA	TRBV6-6	TRBJ1-1
TGTGCCAGCAGTTCGATGACAGCCTATAATTCACCCCTCCACTTT	CASSSMTAYNSPLHF	NA	NA	TRBV12-3/TRBV12-4	TRBJ1-6
TGTGCCACTTCGCTGGGGGGGGCCCCTACCGAGGAAGAGACCCAGTACTTC	CATSLGGAPTEEETQYF	NA	NA	TRBV30	TRBJ2-5
TGCGCCAGCAGCCAAGAAGTAAGGATTAGCTCCTACAATGAGCAGTTCTTC	CASSQEVRISSYNEQFF	NA	NA	TRBV4-1	TRBJ2-1
TGTGCCAGCAGGACAGGGGCCCCTTCGGGGACCCAGTACTTC	CASRTGAPSGTQYF	many	TRBD1	TRBV2	TRBJ2-5
TGTGCCAGCAGCCAAGAAGTAGGAAATAATGAAAAACTGTTTTTT	CASSQEVGNNEKLFF	few	NA	TRBV4-2	TRBJ1-4
TGTGCCTGTAGCTCCTATAATTCACCCCTCCACTTT	CACSSYNSPLHF	NA	NA	TRBV7-8	TRBJ1-6
TGTGCCAGCAGTGGACTAGCGGACACAGATACGCAGTATTTT	CASSGLADTDTQYF	NA	TRBD2	TRBV25-1	TRBJ2-3
TGCGCCAGCAGCTTGGTGGGAACCACTGAAGCTTTCTTT	CASSLVGTTEAFF	NA	NA	TRBV5-1	TRBJ1-1
TGTGCCAGCACCCGGGCCCAGACTATTAATGAAAAACTGTTTTTT	CASTRAQTINEKLFF	NA	NA	TRBV6-1	TRBJ1-4
TGCGCCAGCAGCTGGGACAGCCTCACAGATACGCAGTATTTT	CASSWDSLTDTQYF	few	TRBD1	TRBV5-1	TRBJ2-3
TGCACCAGCAGCCCCCCGTCGACTAGCGGGGGGGACAATGAGCAGTTCTTC	CTSSPPSTSGGDNEQFF	few	NA	TRBV1	TRBJ2-1
TGTGCCAGCAGCTGGCGCCGTGGGAGTAAGAATGAAAAACTGTTTTTT	CASSWRRGSKNEKLFF	few	NA	TRBV7-8	TRBJ1-4
TGTGCCAGCAGTTGGGGGGCAGTTGGAAACACCATATATTTT	CASSWGAVGNTIYF	NA	NA	TRBV12-3/TRBV12-4	TRBJ1-3